The rows below give T cell receptor beta chains drawn from one sample of a study of PD-1 blockade in classical Hodgkin lymphoma. The method was immunoSEQ multiplex PCR; TCRdb's version includes in-frame clones alone and lacks a portion of them. The sample lists some 30,000 clones, approximately 90% seen once, with 1% to 1.5% in the top ten. The sequenced sample was CD4+ T cells from blood. The receptors derive from a human donor with classical Hodgkin lymphoma. Each CDR3 is given with its conserved first and last residue. The D gene is left open where the match is weak. Size tells how often a clone was seen (once, few, many) or the class of an expanded clone, and some rows leave it out.

V	J	size	D	DNA	CDR3
TRBV14	TRBJ1-3	.	.	TGTGCCAGCAGCCTGCTCGGGCCCTCTGGAAACACCATATATTTT	CASSLLGPSGNTIYF
TRBV6-1	TRBJ2-5	once	.	TGTGCCAGCAGTGAAGCGCAAGGATTCGGCGAGACCCAGTACTTC	CASSEAQGFGETQYF
TRBV5-1	TRBJ2-5	.	TRBD2	TGCGCCAGCAGCCCCTCAGGACTAGCGGTATCAGGAGAGACCCAGTACTTC	CASSPSGLAVSGETQYF
TRBV5-8	TRBJ1-2	.	.	TGTGCCAGCAGCTTCGGACAGAACTATGGCTACACCTTC	CASSFGQNYGYTF
TRBV14	TRBJ2-7	.	TRBD1	TGTGCCAGCAGCCAACCCGGGACAGGGGGGAGGCAGTACTTC	CASSQPGTGGRQYF
TRBV5-1	TRBJ2-3	.	.	TGCGCCAGCAGCTTTCCGGGGGGCACAGATACGCAGTATTTT	CASSFPGGTDTQYF
TRBV4-1	TRBJ2-3	.	TRBD2	TGCGCCAGCAGCCAAGCCCCTGTCCGGACTAGCGCTAGCACAGATACGCAGTATTTT	CASSQAPVRTSASTDTQYF
TRBV7-8	TRBJ1-1	.	TRBD1	TGTGCCAGCAGCTTAGCGGAGGTGGACAGGGTTGCTTTCTTT	CASSLAEVDRVAFF
TRBV6-1	TRBJ2-5	.	.	TGTGCCAGCAGTGAAACCAGGGGCGAGACCCAGTACTTC	CASSETRGETQYF
TRBV18	TRBJ1-2	.	.	TGTGCCAGCTCACCCTGGGCGCGGGAGGCGGGCTACACCTTC	CASSPWAREAGYTF
TRBV9	TRBJ1-1	.	.	TGTGCCAGCAGCGTAGTTTTGGACAACACTGAAGCTTTCTTT	CASSVVLDNTEAFF
TRBV18	TRBJ1-2	once	.	TGTGCCAGCTCACACCTGACAGGAGGTAGCTATGGCTACACCTTC	CASSHLTGGSYGYTF
TRBV5-5	TRBJ2-2	.	TRBD2	TGTGCCAGCAGCAGGCAGAGCGGGAGTCCCCCCGGGGAGCTGTTTTTT	CASSRQSGSPPGELFF
TRBV9	TRBJ2-3	.	TRBD2	TGTGCCAGCAGCGTAGGGCCTAGCGGGTCGGAAGATACGCAGTATTTT	CASSVGPSGSEDTQYF
TRBV10-3	TRBJ1-6	.	.	TGTGCCATCAGTGAGAAGTCCCCTGAAAATTCACCCCTCCACTTT	CAISEKSPENSPLHF
TRBV30	TRBJ2-3	.	TRBD2	TGTGCCTGGAGTGTCAACGGGAGGAATACGCAGTATTTT	CAWSVNGRNTQYF
TRBV18	TRBJ1-3	.	.	TGTGCCAGCTCACCAGCCAGGGCTGGAAACACCATATATTTT	CASSPARAGNTIYF
TRBV11-2	TRBJ2-7	.	.	TGTGCCAGCAGCTTCTCACACAGTACCTACGAGCAGTACTTC	CASSFSHSTYEQYF
TRBV28	TRBJ2-7	.	TRBD1	TGTGCCAGCAGTTCCCGACAGGGCGCTAACATCGAGCAGTACTTC	CASSSRQGANIEQYF
TRBV19	TRBJ1-1	.	.	TGTGCCAGTAGTATGGGTCCCAGGAACACTGAAGCTTTCTTT	CASSMGPRNTEAFF
TRBV2	TRBJ1-1	.	.	TGTGCCAGCAGTCCCCGGAGGGGAGTGAACACTGAAGCTTTCTTT	CASSPRRGVNTEAFF
TRBV6-5	TRBJ1-1	.	TRBD1	TGTGCCAGCAGTTCGTCAGGGGGCCTGAACACTGAAGCTTTCTTT	CASSSSGGLNTEAFF
TRBV5-5	TRBJ2-7	once	.	TGTGCCAGCAGCCTAGGCAGCCGAGGCGAGCAGTACTTC	CASSLGSRGEQYF
TRBV2	TRBJ1-1	few	.	TGTGCCAGCAGTGAGGCAGGGGCCGGGGCTGAAGCTTTCTTT	CASSEAGAGAEAFF
TRBV18	TRBJ2-1	.	.	TGTGCCAGCTCACCACAAGTCAATGAGCAGTTCTTC	CASSPQVNEQFF
TRBV5-5	TRBJ1-2	.	.	TGTGCCAGCAGCCCCGCTACCGTCTATGGCTACACCTTC	CASSPATVYGYTF
TRBV25-1	TRBJ1-4	.	.	TGTGCCAGCACTAGACAGGACGGGGAAAAACTGTTTTTT	CASTRQDGEKLFF